The text below deals with one T cell receptor (beta chain). The target of this receptor is not known. No base-level quality is on record; no much larger clone is a single base apart. This entry is derived from a study of blood T cell repertoires in COVID-19 (dated by TCRdb to the early 2020s). About the full investigation: The collaborator samples originated in the United States, Italy and Spain and spanned the acute and convalescent phases of COVID-19. The repertoires were released in a freely available public database meant as a resource for research on the immune response to SARS-CoV-2. The samples were drawn from two sources: the first 160 participants of the ongoing ImmuneRACE study, and 1,200 or so subjects contributed by 6 global collaborators. A de-identified subject ID, COVID-19 status, age in years and sex were almost always included in the sample metadata. Where HLA class I and class II types were available, the types were taken from metadata supplied by the sample provider, not from assay-based typing. The prospective study material was composed of cDNA or gDNA derived from T cells, B-cell-depleted T cells, or PBMCs. The dataset comprised deeply sampled blood TCRbeta repertoires from subjects exposed to, actively infected with, or recovered from COVID-19. Broader findings and caveats from the paper: The amount of clinical and demographic metadata varied by source and participant and was provided uncurated.

TCRbeta CDR3 regions were amplified from genomic DNA using the immunoSEQ Assay, a bias-controlled multiplex PCR. Processing in the source paper ran as follows. The number of nucleated cells in each sample was estimated from the amplification of reference gene primers within the assay. To quantify the absolute abundance of each unique TCRbeta CDR3 rearrangement, sequence reads were collapsed and filtered. For each sample, productive Simpson clonality was calculated as the square root of Simpson's diversity index over productive rearrangements. The immuneACCESS repertoire file appears here via TCRdb, limited to in-frame rearrangements. These files lack a portion of the clones; in checked studies, under half of the deficit traces to unresolved V genes, and the cause of the others is not known. That table supplies the V and J calls and clone size; D and trimming were determined from the DNA. This sample lists 60,000 to 85,000 clones; around 85% were detected once. 10% to 15% of the sample goes to the ten largest clones.

Looking up the germline V gene yields CDR1 SNHLY and CDR2 FYNNEI. Here V drops 5 bases and J drops 7 bases, and the junction holds 7 bases not matched to any gene. The CDR3 has 14 amino acids, counting the end cysteine and phenylalanine. Kept here is only the CDR3 DNA, which spans 42 bases and is read in frame from base 1. Each collaborating institution followed its own protocols to collect whole blood in K2EDTA tubes. For TCRbeta analysis, collaborator samples were shipped as frozen whole blood, as isolated PBMCs, or as DNA extracted from either sample type. What was sequenced was peripheral blood. This receptor was taken from a human donor in a cohort sampled during active COVID-19. The rearrangement combines TRBV2 with TRBJ1-5; TRBD1 fits 8 bases in the junction. The nucleotide sequence reads TGTGCCAGCAGTCGGAACAGGGGGGGCCAGCCCCAGCATTTT. Translated, this gives CASSRNRGGQPQHF.